These 21 T cell receptor beta chains were sequenced from one sample in a study of radiation and T cells in renal cell carcinoma. Time point described: blood 2 weeks post-SBRT. Treatment here: 15 Gy SBRT to primary tumor, nephrectomy 4 weeks later. The data were produced by immunoSEQ multiplex PCR, yet TCRdb's version contains in-frame clones alone and is incomplete. The sample records some 60,000 clones, around 76% being singletons. The material was blood, obtained from a patient whose treatment included radiotherapy and nephrectomy. Source of these receptors: a man in his sixties with renal cell carcinoma.

The DNA of the CDR3 is TGCGCCAGCACCCGAGGGGGGGTAGACACCGGGGAGCTGTTTTTT. Translated: CASTRGGVDTGELFF. This chain connects TRBV5-1 to TRBJ2-2; D possibly corresponds to TRBD2 (7 bases). The CDR3 length is 15 residues. Trimming left V 6 bases short and J 3 bases short, with 15 bases between. Germline V lookup: CDR1 SGHRS, CDR2 YFSETQ.

This chain links TRBV6-9 with TRBJ1-1, with D possibly matching TRBD1 (5 bases). The CDR3 consists of 15 residues. Trimming cost V 2 bases and J 2 bases, with 12 bases left between them. Germline V lookup: CDR1 MNHGY, CDR2 SVAAGI. This CDR3 reads CASSYGRGGNTEAFF. The CDR3 DNA reads as TGTGCCAGCAGTTATGGAAGGGGAGGAAACACTGAAGCTTTCTTT.

The rearrangement joins TRBV19 to TRBJ1-3, with TRBD1 identical over 7 bases. Germline trimming cut 4 bases from V and 3 bases from J; bases unmatched to any gene: 3. Per germline, CDR1 LNHDA and CDR2 SQIVND (reference sequence). There are 14 residues in the CDR3. The CDR3 bases are TGTGCCAGTAGTAAGGGGACAGTTGGAAACACCATATATTTT. It is translated as CASSKGTVGNTIYF. Filled out from reference TRBV19 and TRBJ1-3, the complete variable domain reads DGGITQSPKYLFRKEGQNVTLSCEQNLNHDAMYWYRQDPGQGLRLIYYSQIVNDFQKGDIAEGYSVSREKKESFPLTVTSAQKNPTAFYLCASSKGTVGNTIYFGEGSWLTVV.

The rearrangement links TRBV14 to TRBJ1-3, with unresolved D. Trimming took 0 bases from V and 2 from J, leaving 11 bases between them. The CDR3 runs to 16 residues. The germline gives CDR1 SGHDN, CDR2 FVKESK. DNA of the CDR3: TGTGCCAGCAGCCAAGATCCCCCGGGAACTGGAAACACCATATATTTT. It translates to CASSQDPPGTGNTIYF.

The chain has TRBV7-8 and TRBJ1-1; perhaps TRBD1 as D (6 bases). V was trimmed by 3 bases and J by 5 bases, leaving 10 bases between them. Germline lookup yields CDR1 SGHVS and CDR2 FQNEAQ. This CDR3 has 13 residues. The chain's CDR3 is CASSLLGGTEAFF. CDR3 coding DNA: TGTGCCAGCAGCTTGTTAGGGGGGACTGAAGCTTTCTTT.

The CDR3 loop is CASSLASGAYNEQFF. CDR3 bases: TGCGCCAGCAGCCTCGCTAGCGGGGCCTACAATGAGCAGTTCTTC. This chain connects TRBV5-1 to TRBJ2-1; TRBD2 matches at 9 bases. From germline, CDR1 is SGHRS and CDR2 YFSETQ. V trimming: 4 bases; J trimming: 2 bases; junction bases outside the gene matches: 4. This CDR3 is built from 15 residues.

The chain links TRBV4-1 to TRBJ2-3, with 8 bases matching TRBD2. The CDR3 runs 18 residues. V dropped 0 bases and J dropped 1; count of bases not matched to a gene: 9. In germline, CDR1 is MGHRA, CDR2 YSYEKL. CDR3 coding DNA: TGCGCCAGCAGCCAAGATTTCGGAACGCGGGGGGGCACAGATACGCAGTATTTT. This gives the protein CASSQDFGTRGGTDTQYF.

The chain employs TRBV5-1 and TRBJ2-1, with D possibly matching TRBD2 (7 bases). This CDR3 is 14 amino acids long. CDR1 and CDR2 from the germline V gene are SGHRS and YFSETQ. The V and J ends lost 2 bases and 7 bases respectively, with 13 bases between them. DNA of the CDR3: TGCGCCAGCAGCTTCCCTAGGGGGGGAAATGAGCAGTTCTTC. It specifies CASSFPRGGNEQFF.

This clone showed up just a few times. The chain carries TRBV19 and TRBJ1-4; 12 bases match TRBD1. J gave up 6 bases and V 6 bases, and 2 bases lay outside the gene matches. The CDR3 loop spans 14 amino acids. Germline V gene sequence: CDR1 LNHDA, CDR2 SQIVND (reference sequence). CDR3 bases: TGTGCCAGTAGAGGGACAGGGGGCTATGAAAAACTGTTTTTT. It is translated as CASRGTGGYEKLFF.

V gene TRBV15 combines with J gene TRBJ1-5; unclear D gene. Germline CDR1 is LNHNV and CDR2 is YYDKDF (reference sequence). The length of the CDR3 is 16 residues. V shed 0 bases and J shed 6 bases, with 15 bases lying between them. CDR3 region: CATSREGAVGGQPQHF. CDR3 coding DNA: TGTGCCACCAGCAGAGAGGGAGCGGTGGGAGGTCAGCCCCAGCATTTT.

This chain joins TRBV11-2 and TRBJ1-2, with D possibly being TRBD1 (5 bases). The CDR3 covers 15 residues. Germline V lookup: CDR1 SGHAT, CDR2 FQNNGV. Trimming left V 1 base short and J 6 bases short, with 15 bases between. CDR3 region: CASSLGGARVNGYTF. In nucleotides, the CDR3 is TGTGCCAGCAGCTTAGGAGGGGCCAGGGTGAATGGCTACACCTTC. Supplemented by reference TRBV11-2 and TRBJ1-2, the full variable domain reads EAGVAQSPRYKIIEKRQSVAFWCNPISGHATLYWYQQILGQGPKLLIQFQNNGVVDDSQLPKDRFSAERLKGVDSTLKIQPAKLEDSAVYLCASSLGGARVNGYTFGSGTRLTVV.

V is TRBV5-5 and J is TRBJ1-3; no clear D. Trimming removed 2 bases from V and 0 bases from J, with 6 bases in between. Germline V lookup: CDR1 SGHKS, CDR2 YYEKEE (reference sequence). The CDR3 covers 14 residues. The DNA of the CDR3 is TGTGCCAGCAGCTTAGAAAGCTCTGGAAACACCATATATTTT. Protein product: CASSLESSGNTIYF.

J is TRBJ1-1 and V is TRBV11-2; the D is unclear. The CDR3 has 13 amino acids. V was clipped by 3 bases and J by 2 bases, with 7 bases between them. Germline V CDR1 and CDR2: SGHAT, FQNNGV. CDR3 sequence reads: CASSFRINTEAFF. In DNA form, the CDR3 reads TGTGCCAGCAGCTTCCGCATAAACACTGAAGCTTTCTTT.

The chain joins TRBV5-1 to TRBJ1-2; D remains ambiguous. This CDR3 region has 15 residues. Germline V CDR1 and CDR2: SGHRS, YFSETQ. Trimming cost V 0 bases and J 0 bases, with 9 bases left between them. This CDR3 is CASSLVTDANYGYTF. The DNA for the CDR3 is TGCGCCAGCAGCTTGGTAACGGATGCTAACTATGGCTACACCTTC.

The CDR3 DNA reads TGTGCCAGTAGCACCGATCGGACAGACTATGGCTACACCTTC. It is translated as CASSTDRTDYGYTF. The chain links TRBV19 to TRBJ1-2, with D maybe TRBD1 (6 bases). Germline CDR1 is LNHDA and CDR2 is SQIVND (reference sequence). This CDR3 region has 14 residues. V gave up 6 bases and J gave up 3 bases, with 14 bases separating them.

The V gene is TRBV11-3, the J gene TRBJ1-2, with 7 nucleotides matching TRBD1. V lost 5 bases and J lost 3; bases outside the gene matches: 15. The CDR3 covers 17 residues. CDR1 and CDR2 from the germline V gene are SGHNT and YENEEA. CDR3 bases: TGTGCCAGCAGCCACCGGACAGGTCTGTCCCGTGACTATGGCTACACCTTC. Translated: CASSHRTGLSRDYGYTF.

Only one count was recorded for this clone. The rearrangement joins TRBV6-5 to TRBJ1-1, with D perhaps matching TRBD1 (6 bases). Germline V CDR1 and CDR2: MNHEY, SVGAGI. The CDR3 runs to 14 residues. Trimming left V 6 bases short and J 0 bases short, with 11 bases between. CDR3 sequence (DNA): TGTGCCAGCAGACTAGGACAGCTGAACACTGAAGCTTTCTTT. Translating gives CASRLGQLNTEAFF.

With respect to this clone: At one of its ends the junction is not consistent with the germline gene, which may arise from a read error. V gene TRBV10-1 combines with J gene TRBJ2-7; tentatively, D is TRBD1 or TRBD2 (5 bases each). The CDR3 is 12 residues long. CDR1 is WNHNN and CDR2 is SYGVQD in the germline V gene (reference sequence). CDR3 region: CASSEGSGTVNF. The CDR3 nucleotides are TGCGCCAGCAGTGAGGGTTCCGGGACGGTGAACTTC.

The chain is built from TRBV6-1 and TRBJ1-4, with D possibly being TRBD1 (5 bases). The germline V gene encodes CDR1 MNHNS and CDR2 SASEGT. CDR3 size: 15 residues. V lost 0 bases, J lost 3 bases, and 8 bases lay in between. CDR3 nucleotide sequence: TGTGCCAGCAGTGAAGCGCAGGGCTCTAATGAAAAACTGTTTTTT. This gives the protein CASSEAQGSNEKLFF.

This sequence joins TRBV11-3 and TRBJ2-2; 10 bases line up with TRBD1. J was trimmed by 4 bases and V by 5 bases; bases with no gene match: 7. CDR1 is SGHNT and CDR2 is YENEEA in the germline V gene. This CDR3 comprises 16 residues. The DNA of the CDR3 is TGTGCCAGCAGCCCAGGACAGGGGGATAGCACCGGGGAGCTGTTTTTT. This encodes CASSPGQGDSTGELFF.

J is TRBJ2-5 and V is TRBV6-5; TRBD1 aligns across 7 bases. The V gene end was trimmed by 5 bases and the J gene end by 1 base; junction bases not matched to a gene: 4. The length of the CDR3 is 14 residues. CDR1 is MNHEY and CDR2 is SVGAGI in the germline V gene. CDR3 in amino acids: CASSDGTAQETQYF. The CDR3 DNA reads as TGTGCCAGCAGTGACGGGACAGCCCAAGAGACCCAGTACTTC.